This T cell receptor (beta chain) stems from a study of blood T cell repertoires in COVID-19. The germline V gene encodes CDR1 SGHNT and CDR2 YYREEE (reference sequence). The CDR3 is made up of 14 amino acids. J was trimmed by 7 bases and V by 3 bases; bases with no gene match: 2. Assay used: immunoSEQ multiplex PCR; TCRdb lists only in-frame clones, some missing. The sample has 200,000 to 300,000 clones; about 91% are singletons. This clone came up a few times. The sequence was collected from a person aged 18-35 years with COVID-19, enrolled during active disease. Sequenced input: peripheral blood. V usage is TRBV5-4 and J usage is TRBJ1-6; TRBD1 aligns across 9 bases. The CDR3 DNA reads as TGTGCCAGCAGCTGGGACAGGGCGAATTCACCCCTCCACTTT. Its protein is CASSWDRANSPLHF.